Listed here are 12 T cell receptor beta chains from one sample, sequenced in a study of T cells in Graves' hyperthyroidism and ophthalmopathy. What was amplified from RNA transcripts were TCR beta CDR3 regions. Using the HTBI primer set, a first-round RT-PCR was run on the TCR CDR3. One entry per CDR3 protein, called by TCRdb with MiXCR from the multiplex PCR reads. The sample lists 350,000 to 400,000 distinct CDR3 sequences, approximately 15% occurring once. The specimen sequenced was blood. The origin of the receptors is a woman aged 25 to 39 with Graves' hyperthyroidism.

This rearrangement joins TRBV19 to TRBJ2-2; 7 bases agree with TRBD2. The CDR3 length is 15 residues. The germline gives CDR1 LNHDA, CDR2 SQIVND (reference sequence). The J segment lost 6 bases and the V segment lost 3 bases, leaving 7 bases of the junction unmatched. Written as DNA, the CDR3 is TGTGCCAGTAGTATCATAGGCGGGAGTGCCGGGGAGCTGTTTTTT. Translating gives CASSIIGGSAGELFF. The full variable domain, with the rest looked up from reference TRBV19 and TRBJ2-2, is DGGITQSPKYLFRKEGQNVTLSCEQNLNHDAMYWYRQDPGQGLRLIYYSQIVNDFQKGDIAEGYSVSREKKESFPLTVTSAQKNPTAFYLCASSIIGGSAGELFFGEGSRLTVL.

The chain has TRBV7-8 and TRBJ2-6; no clear D. This CDR3 region has 14 residues. CDR1 and CDR2 from the germline V gene are SGHVS and FQNEAQ. V lost 5 bases to trimming and J lost 0 bases, with 5 bases between them. CDR3: CASSEHSGANVLTF. The CDR3 DNA reads as TGTGCCAGCAGCGAACACTCTGGGGCCAACGTCCTGACTTTC.

The genes are TRBV6-2 or TRBV6-3 and TRBJ2-7, with TRBD2 matching over 13 bases. The CDR3 has 15 residues. V dropped 7 bases and J dropped 3; count of bases not matched to a gene: 6. Germline values: CDR1 MNHEY, CDR2 SVGEGT. The CDR3 spells CASTRTSGSNYEQYF. As DNA, the CDR3 is TGTGCCAGCACTCGGACTAGCGGGAGTAACTACGAGCAGTACTTC.

V usage is TRBV7-9 and J usage is TRBJ2-1; D is possibly TRBD2 (6 bases). Germline values: CDR1 SEHNR, CDR2 FQNEAQ (reference sequence). The CDR3 has 16 amino acids. The ends were cut back, 2 bases at V and 3 bases at J, with 14 bases in the middle. DNA for the CDR3: TGTGCCAGCAGCTTATTCCGGGAGATCAACTACAATGAGCAGTTCTTC. Translation gives CASSLFREINYNEQFF.

The V call is TRBV6-1, the J call TRBJ2-6; D assignment may be TRBD1 or TRBD2 (5 bases each). CDR1 MNHNS and CDR2 SASEGT come from the germline V gene. This CDR3 spans 17 amino acids. The V gene lost 5 bases and the J gene lost 0 bases, with 14 bases spanning the gap. The CDR3 sequence: CASSRGPGGSGANVLTF. In DNA, the CDR3 is TGTGCCAGCAGTAGGGGACCCGGAGGCTCTGGGGCCAACGTCCTGACTTTC.

This clonotype was seen ten or more times. The V and J genes are TRBV24-1 and TRBJ2-3, with D unclear. The CDR3 consists of 16 residues. Trimming stripped 4 bases from V and 0 bases from J, with 13 bases between. Per the germline V gene, CDR1 is KGHDR and CDR2 is SFDVKD. The CDR3 loop reads CATSDSGPPSTDTQYF. In DNA, the CDR3 is TGTGCCACCAGTGACTCCGGACCCCCTAGCACAGATACGCAGTATTTT.

This clonotype was picked up many times. The chain links TRBV6-2 or TRBV6-3 to TRBJ2-5; a weak D match, TRBD2 (5 bases). Trimming cost V 4 bases and J 4 bases, with 25 bases left between them. The CDR3 has 18 residues. Germline lookup yields CDR1 MNHEY and CDR2 SVGEGT. The CDR3, as DNA: TGTGCCAGCAGTTTTTTAGACCTAACGGACTGGGATGGAGAGACCCAGTACTTC. Translation gives CASSFLDLTDWDGETQYF.

This clonotype has only a few counts. The V call is TRBV28, the J call TRBJ2-6; 8 bases match TRBD1. V shed 6 bases and J 0 bases; nucleotides not matched to a gene: 7. Germline CDR1 and CDR2: MDHEN and SYDVKM. This CDR3 is built from 17 residues. In DNA, the CDR3 is TGTGCCAGCAGAGGGAGGACAGGGACCTCTGGGGCCAACGTCCTGACTTTC. Translating it yields CASRGRTGTSGANVLTF.

This clonotype was observed at least ten times. V gene TRBV3-1 combines with J gene TRBJ2-2; the D gene is possibly TRBD2 (6 bases). The germline CDR1 and CDR2 sequences are LGHDT and YNNKEL (reference sequence). The CDR3 has 15 amino acids. Trimming pared 7 bases from V and 0 bases from J, leaving 12 bases between. The CDR3 is CASTSSGPNTGELFF. CDR3 sequence (DNA): TGTGCCAGCACCTCAAGCGGGCCGAACACCGGGGAGCTGTTTTTT.

Comments on this clonotype: Relative to the germline gene, one junction end is altered; a read error may explain this. The chain has TRBV5-4 and TRBJ1-1; D unclear. The CDR3 is made up of 13 amino acids. Germline loops: CDR1 SGHNT, CDR2 YYREEE (reference sequence). In DNA form, the CDR3 reads TGTGCCAGCAGATTGGAGACGGACACTGAAGCTTTCTTT. Protein sequence: CASRLETDTEAFF.

This chain connects TRBV4-1 to TRBJ2-7, with 8 nucleotides matching TRBD2. The germline CDR1 and CDR2 sequences are MGHRA and YSYEKL. The CDR3 is 15 amino acids. Trimming at V came to 0 bases and at J to 7 bases, leaving 8 bases not matched to a gene. Here the CDR3 DNA reads TGCGCCAGCAGCCAAGAGGGAGCGGGAGTGGGAGAGCAGTACTTC. It yields the protein CASSQEGAGVGEQYF.

The chain has TRBV2 and TRBJ2-6; no clear D gene. V lost 6 bases, J lost 0 bases, and 9 bases lay in between. CDR1 and CDR2 (germline): SNHLY, FYNNEI. CDR3 size: 15 residues. In nucleotides, the CDR3 is TGTGCCAGCAGGGGCTCAGACTCTGGGGCCAACGTCCTGACTTTC. Translation: CASRGSDSGANVLTF.